A selection of T cell receptor beta chains follows, all from one sample in a study of blood T cell repertoires in COVID-19. Produced via immunoSEQ multiplex PCR; TCRdb's table is partial and in-frame only. The sample has approximately 35,000 clones; about 90% are singletons. Sequencing was performed on peripheral blood. These receptors were collected from a man aged 60 to 75 with active COVID-19. Both conserved end residues are part of each CDR3. The D gene is left open where the match is weak. Part of the rows lack a size; the others show once, few, many or a class for expanded clones.

v_call: TRBV27; d_call: -; j_call: TRBJ1-2; clone_size: -; cdr3_aa: CASSWDPSHGGYGYTF; cdr3_nt: TGTGCCAGCAGTTGGGACCCATCGCACGGGGGCTATGGCTACACCTTC
v_call: TRBV10-3; d_call: TRBD1; j_call: TRBJ2-7; clone_size: -; cdr3_aa: CASRDRSYEQYF; cdr3_nt: TGTGCCTCCCGGGACAGGTCGTACGAGCAGTACTTC
v_call: TRBV6-5; d_call: TRBD1; j_call: TRBJ2-7; clone_size: -; cdr3_aa: CASSSDRQGNGYEQYF; cdr3_nt: TGTGCCAGCAGTTCCGACCGACAGGGGAACGGCTACGAGCAGTACTTC
v_call: TRBV4-1; d_call: -; j_call: TRBJ2-7; clone_size: -; cdr3_aa: CASSRRWEDGRALLSYEQYF; cdr3_nt: TGCGCCAGCAGCCGCAGATGGGAGGATGGGCGGGCCCTCTTATCCTACGAGCAGTACTTC
v_call: TRBV6-5; d_call: -; j_call: TRBJ2-6; clone_size: once; cdr3_aa: CASSYSSSGANVLTF; cdr3_nt: TGTGCCAGCAGTTACTCGAGCTCTGGGGCCAACGTCCTGACTTTC
v_call: TRBV5-5; d_call: -; j_call: TRBJ2-5; clone_size: -; cdr3_aa: CASSLPGKETQYF; cdr3_nt: TGTGCCAGCAGCTTACCAGGGAAGGAGACCCAGTACTTC
v_call: TRBV28; d_call: -; j_call: TRBJ2-7; clone_size: -; cdr3_aa: CASRAGPREQYF; cdr3_nt: TGTGCCAGCAGGGCGGGTCCTAGGGAGCAGTACTTC
v_call: TRBV30; d_call: TRBD2; j_call: TRBJ2-2; clone_size: -; cdr3_aa: CAWTGTSATGELFF; cdr3_nt: TGTGCCTGGACCGGGACTAGCGCTACCGGGGAGCTGTTTTTT
v_call: TRBV24-1; d_call: TRBD1; j_call: TRBJ2-2; clone_size: -; cdr3_aa: CATSDFTGVTGELFF; cdr3_nt: TGTGCCACCAGTGATTTCACAGGGGTTACCGGGGAGCTGTTTTTT
v_call: TRBV19; d_call: TRBD2; j_call: TRBJ2-7; clone_size: -; cdr3_aa: CASSMGGKSYEQYF; cdr3_nt: TGTGCCAGTAGTATGGGAGGGAAATCCTACGAGCAGTACTTC
v_call: TRBV10-3; d_call: -; j_call: TRBJ1-5; clone_size: -; cdr3_aa: CAISGSNQPQHF; cdr3_nt: TGTGCCATAAGCGGGAGCAATCAGCCCCAGCATTTT
v_call: TRBV6-5; d_call: -; j_call: TRBJ2-6; clone_size: few; cdr3_aa: CASRQSGANVLTF; cdr3_nt: TGTGCCAGCCGTCAGTCTGGGGCCAACGTCCTGACTTTC
v_call: TRBV28; d_call: TRBD2; j_call: TRBJ2-3; clone_size: -; cdr3_aa: CASRTGGSTDTQYF; cdr3_nt: TGTGCCAGCAGGACGGGGGGAAGCACAGATACGCAGTATTTT
v_call: TRBV3-1/TRBV3-2; d_call: TRBD2; j_call: TRBJ2-1; clone_size: medium-sized; cdr3_aa: CASSQVASGTYNEQFF; cdr3_nt: TGTGCCAGCAGCCAAGTGGCTAGCGGGACCTACAATGAGCAGTTCTTC
v_call: TRBV7-2; d_call: -; j_call: TRBJ2-1; clone_size: -; cdr3_aa: CASSLGAPTLNEQFF; cdr3_nt: TGTGCCAGCAGCTTAGGTGCGCCCACTCTCAATGAGCAGTTCTTC
v_call: TRBV29-1; d_call: TRBD2; j_call: TRBJ2-7; clone_size: -; cdr3_aa: CSAGAAPGASGSGEQYF; cdr3_nt: TGCAGCGCCGGCGCGGCCCCTGGTGCCAGCGGGAGTGGCGAGCAGTACTTC
v_call: TRBV7-9; d_call: TRBD1; j_call: TRBJ2-7; clone_size: -; cdr3_aa: CASSSGQGTYEQYF; cdr3_nt: TGTGCCAGCAGCTCAGGACAGGGTACCTACGAGCAGTACTTC
v_call: TRBV5-6; d_call: TRBD1; j_call: TRBJ2-3; clone_size: -; cdr3_aa: CASSVDRVVTDTQYF; cdr3_nt: TGTGCCAGCAGCGTCGACAGGGTAGTCACAGATACGCAGTATTTT
v_call: TRBV5-8; d_call: TRBD1; j_call: TRBJ1-1; clone_size: -; cdr3_aa: CASTPGGGKNTEAFF; cdr3_nt: TGTGCCAGCACCCCAGGGGGCGGCAAAAACACTGAAGCTTTCTTT
v_call: TRBV3-1/TRBV3-2; d_call: -; j_call: TRBJ2-4; clone_size: -; cdr3_aa: CASSQGASANIQYF; cdr3_nt: TGTGCCAGCAGCCAAGGGGCTAGCGCAAACATTCAGTACTTC